This entry features one T cell receptor beta chain sequence. Its target is not known. This sample's time point: patch test 1, 2 weeks after DPC sensitization. Treatment here: therapeutic diphenylcyclopropenone sensitization with weekly scalp DPC. MiXCR was run by TCRdb on the RACE reads, yielding one entry per CDR3 protein. This sample yields around 120,000 distinct CDR3 sequences, of which 9% to 14% are seen a single time; 1.2% to 1.5% belongs to the top ten. Between the trimmed V and J ends, which lost 5 bases and 6 bases, there was a span of 11 bases. Germline loops: CDR1 SGDLS, CDR2 YYNGEE. The CDR3 loop spans 13 amino acids. This entry is derived from a study of human T cells and chemical hapten exposure. General observations from the study: Patch test score was positively correlated with the counts of PT1 expanded TCRs.

The source was whole blood, collected in connection with sensitization to the hapten diphenylcyclopropenone (DPC). The sequence was obtained from a woman aged 45-65 years with alopecia areata. Some clones in this sample may be carry-over from other donors' samples. The chain links TRBV9 to TRBJ2-2, with D unclear. In DNA form, the CDR3 reads TGTGCCAGCAGGGAATACCCGGCCGGGGAGCTGTTTTTT. Residues: CASREYPAGELFF.